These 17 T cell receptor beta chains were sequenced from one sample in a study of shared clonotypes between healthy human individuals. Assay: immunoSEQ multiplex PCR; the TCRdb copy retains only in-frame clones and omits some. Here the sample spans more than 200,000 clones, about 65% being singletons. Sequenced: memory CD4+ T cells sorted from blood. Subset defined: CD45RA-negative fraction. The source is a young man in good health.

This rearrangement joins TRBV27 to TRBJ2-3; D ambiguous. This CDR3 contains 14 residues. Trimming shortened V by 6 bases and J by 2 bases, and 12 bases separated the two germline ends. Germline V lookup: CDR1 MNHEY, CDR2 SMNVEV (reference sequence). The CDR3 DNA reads TGTGCCAGCAGCCCTATGGCGGCCACAGATACGCAGTATTTT. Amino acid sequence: CASSPMAATDTQYF.

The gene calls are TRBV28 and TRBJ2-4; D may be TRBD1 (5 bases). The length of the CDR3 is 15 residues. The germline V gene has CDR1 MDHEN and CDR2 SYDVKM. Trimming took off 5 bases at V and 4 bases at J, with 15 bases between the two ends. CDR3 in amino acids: CASSATLDNKNIQYF. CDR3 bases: TGTGCCAGCAGTGCGACGCTGGACAATAAAAACATTCAGTACTTC.

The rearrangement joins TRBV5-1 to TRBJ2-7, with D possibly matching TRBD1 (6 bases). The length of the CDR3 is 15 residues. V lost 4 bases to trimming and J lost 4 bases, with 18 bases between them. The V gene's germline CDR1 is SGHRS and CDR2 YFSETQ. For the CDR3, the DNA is TGCGCCAGCAGCCCCACAGGGTCTAAACAGTACGAGCAGTACTTC. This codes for CASSPTGSKQYEQYF.

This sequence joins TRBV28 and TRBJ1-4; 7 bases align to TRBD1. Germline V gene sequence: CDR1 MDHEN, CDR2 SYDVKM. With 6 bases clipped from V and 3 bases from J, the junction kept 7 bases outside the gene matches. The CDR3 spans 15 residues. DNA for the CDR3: TGTGCCAGCAGGCCCCAGGGGGGGGCTAATGAAAAACTGTTTTTT. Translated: CASRPQGGANEKLFF.

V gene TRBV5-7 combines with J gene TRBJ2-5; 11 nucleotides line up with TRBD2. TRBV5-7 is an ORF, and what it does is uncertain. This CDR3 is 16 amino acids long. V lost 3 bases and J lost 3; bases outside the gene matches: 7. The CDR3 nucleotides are TGTGCCAGCAGCTCAGTAGCGGGAGGGGGTGAAGAGACCCAGTACTTC. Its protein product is CASSSVAGGGEETQYF.

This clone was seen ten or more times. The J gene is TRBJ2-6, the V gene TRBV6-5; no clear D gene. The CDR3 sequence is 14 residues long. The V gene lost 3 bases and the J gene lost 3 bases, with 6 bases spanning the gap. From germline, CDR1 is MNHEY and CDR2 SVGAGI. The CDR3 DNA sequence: TGTGCCAGCAGTTATTTGGGTGGGGCCAACGTCCTGACTTTC. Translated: CASSYLGGANVLTF.

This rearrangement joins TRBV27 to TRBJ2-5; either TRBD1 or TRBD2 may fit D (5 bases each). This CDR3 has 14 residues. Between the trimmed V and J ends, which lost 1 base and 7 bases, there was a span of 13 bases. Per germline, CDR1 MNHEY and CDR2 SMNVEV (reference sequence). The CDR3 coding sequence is TGTGCCAGCAGTTTATTGAGGGGTCGAGGGACCCAGTACTTC. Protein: CASSLLRGRGTQYF.

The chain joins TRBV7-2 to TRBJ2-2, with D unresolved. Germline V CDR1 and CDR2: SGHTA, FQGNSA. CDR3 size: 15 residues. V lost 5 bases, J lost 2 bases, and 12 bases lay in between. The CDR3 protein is CASSQTAINTGELFF. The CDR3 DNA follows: TGTGCCAGCAGCCAAACAGCAATAAACACCGGGGAGCTGTTTTTT.

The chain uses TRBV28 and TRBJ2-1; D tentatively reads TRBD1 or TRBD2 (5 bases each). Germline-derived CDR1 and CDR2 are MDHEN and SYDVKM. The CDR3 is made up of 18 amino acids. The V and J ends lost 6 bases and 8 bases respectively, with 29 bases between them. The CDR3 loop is CASSATGWGRITRYEQFF. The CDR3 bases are TGTGCCAGCAGCGCGACCGGGTGGGGACGGATAACTCGGTATGAGCAGTTCTTC.

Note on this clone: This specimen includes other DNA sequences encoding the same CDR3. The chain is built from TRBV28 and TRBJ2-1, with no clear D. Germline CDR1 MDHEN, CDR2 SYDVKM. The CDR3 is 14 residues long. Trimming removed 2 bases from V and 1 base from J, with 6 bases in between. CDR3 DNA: TGTGCCAGCAGTTTAGTACGGTCCTACAATGAGCAGTTCTTC. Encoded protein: CASSLVRSYNEQFF.

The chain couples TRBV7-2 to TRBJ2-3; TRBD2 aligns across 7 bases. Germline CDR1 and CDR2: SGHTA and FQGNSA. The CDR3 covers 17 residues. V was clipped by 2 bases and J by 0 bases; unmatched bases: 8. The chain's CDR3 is CASSLWGRAGSTDTQYF. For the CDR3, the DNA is TGTGCCAGCAGCTTATGGGGGAGGGCGGGAAGCACAGATACGCAGTATTTT.

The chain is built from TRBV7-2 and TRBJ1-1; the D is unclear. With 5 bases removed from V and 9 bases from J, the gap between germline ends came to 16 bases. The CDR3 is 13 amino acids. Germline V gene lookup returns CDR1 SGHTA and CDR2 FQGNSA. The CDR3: CASSAGVREKAFF. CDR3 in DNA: TGTGCCAGCAGCGCAGGCGTGCGGGAGAAAGCTTTCTTT.

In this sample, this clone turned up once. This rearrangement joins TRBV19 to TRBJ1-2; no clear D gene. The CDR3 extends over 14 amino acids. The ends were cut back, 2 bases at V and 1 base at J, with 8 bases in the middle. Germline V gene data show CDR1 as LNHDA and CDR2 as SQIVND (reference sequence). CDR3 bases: TGTGCCAGTAGTATACTCCCGAGTAACTATGGCTACACCTTC. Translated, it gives CASSILPSNYGYTF. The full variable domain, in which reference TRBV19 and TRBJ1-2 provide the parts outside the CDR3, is DGGITQSPKYLFRKEGQNVTLSCEQNLNHDAMYWYRQDPGQGLRLIYYSQIVNDFQKGDIAEGYSVSREKKESFPLTVTSAQKNPTAFYLCASSILPSNYGYTFGSGTRLTVV.

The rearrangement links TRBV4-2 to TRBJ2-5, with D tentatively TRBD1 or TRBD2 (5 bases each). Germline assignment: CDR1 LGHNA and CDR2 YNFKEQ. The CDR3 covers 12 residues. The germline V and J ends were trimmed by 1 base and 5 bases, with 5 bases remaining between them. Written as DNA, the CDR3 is TGTGCCAGCAGCCAAGGGGGGGAGACCCAGTACTTC. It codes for CASSQGGETQYF.

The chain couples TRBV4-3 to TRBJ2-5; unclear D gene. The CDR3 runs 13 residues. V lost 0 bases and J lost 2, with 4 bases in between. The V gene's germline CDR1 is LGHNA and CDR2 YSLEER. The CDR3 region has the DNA TGCGCCAGCAGCCAAGATAAACAAGAGACCCAGTACTTC. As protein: CASSQDKQETQYF.

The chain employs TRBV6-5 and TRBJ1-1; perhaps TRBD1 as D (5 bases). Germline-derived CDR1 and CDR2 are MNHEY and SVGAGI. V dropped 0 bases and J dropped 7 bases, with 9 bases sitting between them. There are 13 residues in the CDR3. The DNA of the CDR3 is TGTGCCAGCAGTTACTCGAGGGGCCGTGAAGCTTTCTTT. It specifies CASSYSRGREAFF.

The CDR3 DNA follows: TGTGCCAGCAGTGCCCAAACGAAAGGAACAGATACGCAGTATTTT. Protein: CASSAQTKGTDTQYF. This sequence joins TRBV2 and TRBJ2-3; D is unresolved. The germline V gene has CDR1 SNHLY and CDR2 FYNNEI. The germline V and J ends were trimmed by 4 bases and 3 bases, with 14 bases remaining between them. The CDR3 sequence is 15 residues long. Based on the CDR3 plus reference TRBV2 and TRBJ2-3, the full variable domain is EPEVTQTPSHQVTQMGQEVILRCVPISNHLYFYWYRQILGQKVEFLVSFYNNEISEKSEIFDDQFSVERPDGSNFTLKIRSTKLEDSAMYFCASSAQTKGTDTQYFGPGTRLTVL.